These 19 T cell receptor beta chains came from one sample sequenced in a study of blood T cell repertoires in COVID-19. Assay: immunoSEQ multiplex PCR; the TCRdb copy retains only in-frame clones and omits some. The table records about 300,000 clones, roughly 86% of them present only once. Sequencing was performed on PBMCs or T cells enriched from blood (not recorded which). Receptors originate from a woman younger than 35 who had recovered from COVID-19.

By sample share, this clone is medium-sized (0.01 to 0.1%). The DNA for the CDR3 is TGTGCCAGCAGCTTGGGGACAGGGGGCCCCTACGAGCAGTACTTC. It encodes CASSLGTGGPYEQYF. V and J are TRBV7-3 and TRBJ2-7; TRBD1 aligns across 12 bases. The CDR3 totals 15 residues. The V gene's germline CDR1 is SGHTA and CDR2 FQGTGA. J lost 2 bases, V lost 3 bases, and 2 bases had no gene match.

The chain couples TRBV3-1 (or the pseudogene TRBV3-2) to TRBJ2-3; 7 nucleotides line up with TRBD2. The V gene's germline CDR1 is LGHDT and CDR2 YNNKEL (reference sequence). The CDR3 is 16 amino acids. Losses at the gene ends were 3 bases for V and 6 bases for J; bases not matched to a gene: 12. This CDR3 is CASSHQSGASADTQYF. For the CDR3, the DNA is TGTGCCAGCAGCCATCAGAGCGGGGCGTCCGCCGATACGCAGTATTTT.

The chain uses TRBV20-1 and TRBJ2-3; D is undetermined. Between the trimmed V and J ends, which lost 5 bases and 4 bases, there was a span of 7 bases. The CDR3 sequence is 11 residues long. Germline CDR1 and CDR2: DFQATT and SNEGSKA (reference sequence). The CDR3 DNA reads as TGCAGTGCTTTTGAGGCAGATACGCAGTATTTT. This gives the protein CSAFEADTQYF.

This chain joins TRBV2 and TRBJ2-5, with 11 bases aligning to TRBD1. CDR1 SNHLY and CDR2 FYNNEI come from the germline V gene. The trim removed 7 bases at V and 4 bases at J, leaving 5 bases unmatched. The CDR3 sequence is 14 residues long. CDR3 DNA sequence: TGTGCCAGCACTGAGGACAGGGGGCGAGAGACCCAGTACTTC. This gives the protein CASTEDRGRETQYF.

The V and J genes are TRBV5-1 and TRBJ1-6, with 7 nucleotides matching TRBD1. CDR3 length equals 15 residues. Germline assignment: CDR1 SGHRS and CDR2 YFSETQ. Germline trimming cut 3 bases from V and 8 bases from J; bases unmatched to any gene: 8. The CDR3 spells CASSSTGRQDSPLHF. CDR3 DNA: TGCGCCAGCAGCTCGACAGGGCGACAGGATTCACCCCTCCACTTT.

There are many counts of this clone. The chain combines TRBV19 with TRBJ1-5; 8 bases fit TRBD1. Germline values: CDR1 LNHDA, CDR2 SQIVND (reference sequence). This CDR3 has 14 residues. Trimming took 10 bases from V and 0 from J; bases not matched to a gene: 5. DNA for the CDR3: TGTGCCACCGCGACAGGGGATAGCAATCAGCCCCAGCATTTT. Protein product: CATATGDSNQPQHF.

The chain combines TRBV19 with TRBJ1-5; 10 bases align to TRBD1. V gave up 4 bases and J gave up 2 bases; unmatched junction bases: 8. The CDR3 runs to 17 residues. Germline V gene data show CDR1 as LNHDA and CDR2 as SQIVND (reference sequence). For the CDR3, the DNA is TGTGCCAGTAGTAGAGGGACAGGGGATAGGGGCAATCAGCCCCAGCATTTT. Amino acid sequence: CASSRGTGDRGNQPQHF.

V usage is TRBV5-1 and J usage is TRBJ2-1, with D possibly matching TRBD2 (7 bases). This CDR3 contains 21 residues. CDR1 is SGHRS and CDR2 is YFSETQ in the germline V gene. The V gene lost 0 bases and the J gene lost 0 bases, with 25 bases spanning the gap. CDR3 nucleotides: TGCGCCAGCAGCTTGGTTTTGCGGGGGCTTGGGGTGACGGGCTCCTACAATGAGCAGTTCTTC. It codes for CASSLVLRGLGVTGSYNEQFF. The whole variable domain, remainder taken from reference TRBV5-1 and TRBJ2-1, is KAGVTQTPRYLIKTRGQQVTLSCSPISGHRSVSWYQQTPGQGLQFLFEYFSETQRNKGNFPGRFSGRQFSNSRSEMNVSTLELGDSALYLCASSLVLRGLGVTGSYNEQFFGPGTRLTVL.

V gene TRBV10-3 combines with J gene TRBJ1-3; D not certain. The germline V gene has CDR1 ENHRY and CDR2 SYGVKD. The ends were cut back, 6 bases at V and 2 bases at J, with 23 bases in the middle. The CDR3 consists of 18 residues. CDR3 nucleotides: TGTGCCATCAGCGATCGCAGGCCCCTTCTTCCGGCTGGAAACACCATATATTTT. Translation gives CAISDRRPLLPAGNTIYF.

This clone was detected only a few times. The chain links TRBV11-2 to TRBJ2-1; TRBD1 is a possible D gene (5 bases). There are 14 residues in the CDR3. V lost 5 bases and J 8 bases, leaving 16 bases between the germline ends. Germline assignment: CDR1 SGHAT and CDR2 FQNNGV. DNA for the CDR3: TGTGCCAGCAGCATTAATTCAAGGGGCGATGAGCAGTTCTTC. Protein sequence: CASSINSRGDEQFF. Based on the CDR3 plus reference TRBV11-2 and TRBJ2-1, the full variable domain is EAGVAQSPRYKIIEKRQSVAFWCNPISGHATLYWYQQILGQGPKLLIQFQNNGVVDDSQLPKDRFSAERLKGVDSTLKIQPAKLEDSAVYLCASSINSRGDEQFFGPGTRLTVL.

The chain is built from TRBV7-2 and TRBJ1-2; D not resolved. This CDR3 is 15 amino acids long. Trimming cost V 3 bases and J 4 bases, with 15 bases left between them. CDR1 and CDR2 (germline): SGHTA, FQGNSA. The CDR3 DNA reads TGTGCCAGCAGCTTTCACGGCGGGAGAGGCTATGGCTACACCTTC. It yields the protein CASSFHGGRGYGYTF.

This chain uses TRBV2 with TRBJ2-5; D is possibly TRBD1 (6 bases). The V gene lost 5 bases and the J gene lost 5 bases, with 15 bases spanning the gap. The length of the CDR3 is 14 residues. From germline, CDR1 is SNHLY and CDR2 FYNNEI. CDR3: CASSILQGSETQYF. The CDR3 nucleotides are TGTGCCAGCAGTATCCTACAGGGTTCCGAGACCCAGTACTTC.

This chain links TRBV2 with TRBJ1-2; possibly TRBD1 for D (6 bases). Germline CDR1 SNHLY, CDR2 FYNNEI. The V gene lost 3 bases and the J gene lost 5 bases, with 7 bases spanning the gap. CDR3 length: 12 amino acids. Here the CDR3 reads CASSDGTYGYTF. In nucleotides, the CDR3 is TGTGCCAGCAGTGATGGGACATATGGCTACACCTTC.

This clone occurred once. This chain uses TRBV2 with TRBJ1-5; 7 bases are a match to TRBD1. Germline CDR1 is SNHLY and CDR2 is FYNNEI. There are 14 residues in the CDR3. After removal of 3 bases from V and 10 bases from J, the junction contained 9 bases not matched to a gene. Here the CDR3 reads CASSEDRTINPQHF. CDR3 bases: TGTGCCAGCAGTGAGGACAGGACAATCAATCCCCAGCATTTT.

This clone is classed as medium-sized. The CDR3 loop is CASSSWTDRVGVYGYTF. The CDR3 region has the DNA TGTGCCAGCAGTTCATGGACGGACAGGGTTGGAGTCTATGGCTACACCTTC. The V gene is TRBV6-2 or TRBV6-3, the J gene TRBJ1-2, with 8 bases aligning to TRBD1. In germline, CDR1 is MNHEY, CDR2 SVGEGT. This CDR3 contains 17 residues. With V trimmed by 4 bases and J by 4 bases, 14 bases remained unmatched.

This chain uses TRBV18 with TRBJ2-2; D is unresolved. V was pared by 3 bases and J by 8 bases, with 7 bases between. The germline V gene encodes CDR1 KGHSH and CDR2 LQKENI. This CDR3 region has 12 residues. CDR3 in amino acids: CASSPSLGELFF. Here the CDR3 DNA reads TGTGCCAGCTCACCGAGTCTTGGGGAGCTGTTTTTT.

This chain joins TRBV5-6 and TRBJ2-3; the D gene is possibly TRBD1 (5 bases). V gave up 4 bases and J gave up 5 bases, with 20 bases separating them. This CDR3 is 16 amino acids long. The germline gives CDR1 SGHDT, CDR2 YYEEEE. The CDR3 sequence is CASSPPGLSTVDTQYF. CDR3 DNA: TGTGCCAGCAGCCCCCCAGGGCTCTCCACAGTAGATACGCAGTATTTT. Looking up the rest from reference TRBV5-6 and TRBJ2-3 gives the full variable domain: DAGVTQSPTHLIKTRGQQVTLRCSPKSGHDTVSWYQQALGQGPQFIFQYYEEEERQRGNFPDRFSGHQFPNYSSELNVNALLLGDSALYLCASSPPGLSTVDTQYFGPGTRLTVL.

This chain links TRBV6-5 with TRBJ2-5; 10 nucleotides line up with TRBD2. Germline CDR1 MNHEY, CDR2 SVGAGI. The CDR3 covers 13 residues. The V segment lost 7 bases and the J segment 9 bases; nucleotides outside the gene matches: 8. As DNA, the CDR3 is TGTGCCAGCACGCTAGCGGGAGTACGGGCCCAGTACTTC. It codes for CASTLAGVRAQYF.

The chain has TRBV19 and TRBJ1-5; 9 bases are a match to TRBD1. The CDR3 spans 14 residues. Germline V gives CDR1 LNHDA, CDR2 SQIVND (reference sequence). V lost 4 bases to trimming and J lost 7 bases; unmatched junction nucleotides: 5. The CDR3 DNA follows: TGTGCCAGTAGTACACAGGGGGCTGGACAGCCCCAGCATTTT. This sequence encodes CASSTQGAGQPQHF.